This is a list of T cell receptor beta chains from one sample in a study of cytomegalovirus exposure and HLA in healthy donors. Produced via immunoSEQ multiplex PCR; TCRdb's table is partial and in-frame only. The sample lists 130,000 or so clones, about 77% seen once, with under 2% in the top ten. Sequencing was done on a sample of PBMCs. The receptors come from a female donor in good health and CMV-seronegative. CDR3s include the opening cysteine and the closing phenylalanine or tryptophan. A D gene is named only where the DNA matches it firmly. Size values are once, few and many counts, or a class for expanded clones, and some rows have none.

J gene: TRBJ2-7
D gene: -
V gene: TRBV2
clone size: -
CDR3 protein: CASRPSEGREQYF
CDR3 DNA: TGTGCCAGCAGACCATCCGAGGGTAGAGAGCAGTACTTC

J gene: TRBJ1-6
D gene: -
V gene: TRBV10-3
clone size: -
CDR3 protein: CAIRSRGGDSPLHF
CDR3 DNA: TGTGCCATCAGAAGCCGGGGCGGGGATTCACCCCTCCACTTT

J gene: TRBJ1-2
D gene: -
V gene: TRBV18
clone size: -
CDR3 protein: CASSPYARQGDYGYTF
CDR3 DNA: TGTGCCAGCTCACCATACGCTAGGCAGGGCGACTATGGCTACACCTTC

J gene: TRBJ1-2
D gene: TRBD1
V gene: TRBV10-2
clone size: few
CDR3 protein: CASSEFLQGGYGYTF
CDR3 DNA: TGCGCCAGCAGTGAATTTTTACAGGGGGGCTATGGCTACACCTTC

J gene: TRBJ1-6
D gene: TRBD1
V gene: TRBV5-1
clone size: -
CDR3 protein: CASSTRQGANSPLHF
CDR3 DNA: TGCGCCAGCAGCACCAGACAGGGGGCTAATTCACCCCTCCACTTT

J gene: TRBJ1-1
D gene: -
V gene: TRBV5-1
clone size: -
CDR3 protein: CASSPGVGILNTEAFF
CDR3 DNA: TGCGCCAGCAGCCCGGGAGTGGGCATACTGAACACTGAAGCTTTCTTT

J gene: TRBJ2-1
D gene: TRBD2
V gene: TRBV5-1
clone size: -
CDR3 protein: CASSLGLANEQFF
CDR3 DNA: TGCGCCAGCAGCTTGGGACTAGCGAATGAGCAGTTCTTC

J gene: TRBJ1-1
D gene: TRBD1
V gene: TRBV6-1
clone size: -
CDR3 protein: CASWQGAWKAFF
CDR3 DNA: TGTGCCAGCTGGCAGGGGGCGTGGAAAGCTTTCTTT

J gene: TRBJ2-2
D gene: -
V gene: TRBV9
clone size: once
CDR3 protein: CASSVEVQWPGELFF
CDR3 DNA: TGTGCCAGCAGCGTAGAGGTACAGTGGCCCGGGGAGCTGTTTTTT

J gene: TRBJ2-5
D gene: TRBD1
V gene: TRBV13
clone size: -
CDR3 protein: CASSLRGLREETQYF
CDR3 DNA: TGTGCCAGCAGCTTAAGGGGGCTGAGGGAGGAGACCCAGTACTTC

J gene: TRBJ2-7
D gene: TRBD2
V gene: TRBV29-1
clone size: -
CDR3 protein: CSVEQGGAPYEQYF
CDR3 DNA: TGCAGCGTTGAACAGGGAGGGGCGCCCTACGAGCAGTACTTC

J gene: TRBJ1-2
D gene: TRBD1
V gene: TRBV7-3
clone size: -
CDR3 protein: CASSLRPDRGREGYTF
CDR3 DNA: TGTGCCAGCAGCTTAAGGCCCGACAGGGGGCGAGAGGGCTACACCTTC

J gene: TRBJ2-4
D gene: -
V gene: TRBV14
clone size: -
CDR3 protein: CASSQVGAPKNIQYF
CDR3 DNA: TGTGCCAGCAGCCAAGTGGGGGCGCCCAAAAACATTCAGTACTTC

J gene: TRBJ2-1
D gene: -
V gene: TRBV27
clone size: once
CDR3 protein: CATRTLRERHNEQFF
CDR3 DNA: TGTGCCACCCGAACTCTGAGGGAGAGGCACAATGAGCAGTTCTTC

J gene: TRBJ1-1
D gene: TRBD1
V gene: TRBV5-4
clone size: -
CDR3 protein: CASSLVGQSEAFF
CDR3 DNA: TGTGCCAGCAGCTTGGTGGGACAGTCTGAAGCTTTCTTT

J gene: TRBJ1-1
D gene: -
V gene: TRBV6-1
clone size: -
CDR3 protein: CASSENSENTEAFF
CDR3 DNA: TGTGCCAGCAGTGAAAACTCCGAGAACACTGAAGCTTTCTTT

J gene: TRBJ1-1
D gene: -
V gene: TRBV15
clone size: -
CDR3 protein: CATSRETALNTEAFF
CDR3 DNA: TGTGCCACCAGCAGAGAGACAGCCTTGAACACTGAAGCTTTCTTT

J gene: TRBJ1-2
D gene: -
V gene: TRBV29-1
clone size: -
CDR3 protein: CSVDSASNYGYTF
CDR3 DNA: TGCAGCGTTGACAGCGCCTCTAACTATGGCTACACCTTC

J gene: TRBJ1-1
D gene: TRBD1
V gene: TRBV6-1
clone size: few
CDR3 protein: CASTRQGRTEAFF
CDR3 DNA: TGTGCCAGCACCAGACAGGGACGAACTGAAGCTTTCTTT

J gene: TRBJ1-1
D gene: -
V gene: TRBV4-2
clone size: -
CDR3 protein: CASSQDLGVLNTEAFF
CDR3 DNA: TGTGCCAGCAGCCAAGATCTCGGGGTCTTGAACACTGAAGCTTTCTTT

J gene: TRBJ2-7
D gene: -
V gene: TRBV10-1
clone size: -
CDR3 protein: CASSDSYEQYF
CDR3 DNA: TGCGCCAGCAGTGACAGCTACGAGCAGTACTTC

J gene: TRBJ2-1
D gene: TRBD2
V gene: TRBV19
clone size: -
CDR3 protein: CASSFGGEGINEQFF
CDR3 DNA: TGTGCCAGTAGCTTCGGGGGGGAAGGTATCAATGAGCAGTTCTTC

J gene: TRBJ1-1
D gene: -
V gene: TRBV6-5
clone size: few
CDR3 protein: CASSYDFRQGAEAFF
CDR3 DNA: TGTGCCAGCAGTTACGATTTCCGTCAGGGCGCTGAAGCTTTCTTT

J gene: TRBJ1-4
D gene: -
V gene: TRBV5-8
clone size: -
CDR3 protein: CASSLMGRTRSEKLFF
CDR3 DNA: TGTGCCAGCAGCTTGATGGGGCGGACTAGGAGCGAAAAACTGTTTTTT

J gene: TRBJ1-1
D gene: -
V gene: TRBV19
clone size: -
CDR3 protein: CASSMEDRAEAFF
CDR3 DNA: TGTGCCAGTAGTATGGAGGACAGAGCTGAAGCTTTCTTT

J gene: TRBJ2-7
D gene: TRBD1
V gene: TRBV28
clone size: -
CDR3 protein: CASSPLQGALPEQYF
CDR3 DNA: TGTGCCAGCAGTCCCTTACAGGGGGCATTACCCGAGCAGTACTTC

J gene: TRBJ1-4
D gene: -
V gene: TRBV25-1
clone size: -
CDR3 protein: CASSELRIGDNEKLFF
CDR3 DNA: TGTGCCAGCAGTGAATTGAGGATAGGGGATAATGAAAAACTGTTTTTT

J gene: TRBJ2-3
D gene: TRBD2
V gene: TRBV7-3
clone size: -
CDR3 protein: CASSRTSGETDTQYF
CDR3 DNA: TGTGCCAGCAGCCGGACTAGCGGGGAAACAGATACGCAGTATTTT

J gene: TRBJ2-1
D gene: TRBD1
V gene: TRBV7-2
clone size: -
CDR3 protein: CASSFRRDRKYNEQFF
CDR3 DNA: TGTGCCAGCAGCTTCCGACGGGACAGAAAATACAATGAGCAGTTCTTC

J gene: TRBJ1-4
D gene: -
V gene: TRBV5-1
clone size: -
CDR3 protein: CASSPGSTNEKLFF
CDR3 DNA: TGCGCCAGCAGCCCCGGGTCAACTAATGAAAAACTGTTTTTT

J gene: TRBJ1-3
D gene: TRBD1
V gene: TRBV9
clone size: -
CDR3 protein: CASSAQGGGNTIYF
CDR3 DNA: TGTGCCAGCAGCGCCCAGGGGGGTGGAAACACCATATATTTT

J gene: TRBJ2-7
D gene: TRBD1
V gene: TRBV5-6
clone size: -
CDR3 protein: CASSIRDRLAYEQYF
CDR3 DNA: TGTGCCAGCAGCATCCGGGACAGGTTAGCCTACGAGCAGTACTTC

J gene: TRBJ2-7
D gene: -
V gene: TRBV2
clone size: -
CDR3 protein: CASTQTGTVYTYEQYF
CDR3 DNA: TGTGCCAGCACCCAGACCGGGACTGTATACACCTACGAGCAGTACTTC

J gene: TRBJ1-1
D gene: -
V gene: TRBV7-9
clone size: -
CDR3 protein: CASSSSGLGDTEAFF
CDR3 DNA: TGTGCCAGCAGCTCCTCAGGGTTGGGCGACACTGAAGCTTTCTTT

J gene: TRBJ2-7
D gene: -
V gene: TRBV7-9
clone size: -
CDR3 protein: CASSAAYEQYF
CDR3 DNA: TGTGCCAGCAGCGCGGCCTACGAGCAGTACTTC

J gene: TRBJ2-3
D gene: TRBD1
V gene: TRBV2
clone size: -
CDR3 protein: CASSESRVGGRDWYF
CDR3 DNA: TGTGCCAGCAGTGAAAGTCGGGTAGGGGGCCGGGATTGGTATTTT

J gene: TRBJ1-1
D gene: TRBD1
V gene: TRBV6-5
clone size: few
CDR3 protein: CASSMQGAVTEAFF
CDR3 DNA: TGTGCCAGCAGTATGCAGGGGGCTGTCACTGAAGCTTTCTTT